The 21 T cell receptor beta chains reported below all come from one sample, sequenced in a study of cytomegalovirus exposure and HLA in healthy donors. Vbeta (60) and Jbeta (13) primers were used in the PCR. Profiled with immunoSEQ multiplex PCR; TCRdb holds only in-frame clones, not every one. The table has over 100,000 clones, approximately 81% seen once. Material for sequencing was PBMCs. These receptors all come from a male donor in good health and CMV-seronegative.

The CDR3 here is CASSLAGQIYGYTF. DNA for the CDR3: TGTGCCAGCAGTTTAGCGGGACAGATATATGGCTACACCTTC. V gene TRBV28 combines with J gene TRBJ1-2; 7 bases agree with TRBD1. The germline V gene has CDR1 MDHEN and CDR2 SYDVKM. Unmatched junction bases numbered 5, after V lost 2 bases and J lost 5 bases. This CDR3 comprises 14 residues.

In its sample, this clone was seen once. This rearrangement joins TRBV29-1 to TRBJ2-7; TRBD2 is a possible D gene (5 bases). V dropped 3 bases and J dropped 0 bases, with 12 bases sitting between them. This CDR3 has 14 amino acids. Germline-derived CDR1 and CDR2 are SQVTM and ANQGSEA. Written as DNA, the CDR3 is TGCAGCGTTGAGGAGCCTACTAGCTCCTACGAGCAGTACTTC. Translation gives CSVEEPTSSYEQYF.

The chain uses TRBV13 and TRBJ2-7, with 14 bases fitting TRBD2. The ends lost 5 bases at V and 5 bases at J; junction bases unmatched: 5. The CDR3 is made up of 15 amino acids. Looked up from germline, CDR1 is PRHDT and CDR2 is FYEKMQ (reference sequence). The CDR3: CASSPLGLAGDEQYF. CDR3 in DNA: TGTGCCAGCAGCCCCCTGGGACTAGCGGGAGACGAGCAGTACTTC.

The chain uses TRBV7-9 and TRBJ2-1; D possibly corresponds to TRBD1 (5 bases). CDR1 is SEHNR and CDR2 is FQNEAQ in the germline V gene (reference sequence). Trimming left V 5 bases short and J 3 bases short, with 11 bases between. CDR3 length: 14 residues. This chain's CDR3 is CASSQGQSYNEQFF. CDR3 nucleotides: TGTGCCAGCAGCCAGGGCCAGAGCTACAATGAGCAGTTCTTC.

This clone has just a few counts. V usage is TRBV11-2 and J usage is TRBJ2-2; 8 bases fit TRBD1. Trimming cost V 9 bases and J 0 bases; bases outside gene matches: 3. Germline V gives CDR1 SGHAT, CDR2 FQNNGV. The CDR3 runs 14 residues. The DNA of the CDR3 is TGTGCCAGTCGGGGACAGGCGAACACCGGGGAGCTGTTTTTT. Protein: CASRGQANTGELFF.

The chain has TRBV2 and TRBJ1-5; D remains ambiguous. CDR1 and CDR2 (germline): SNHLY, FYNNEI. Trimming removed 1 base from V and 0 bases from J, with 4 bases in between. The CDR3 extends over 14 amino acids. CDR3: CASSEVYSNQPQHF. CDR3 nucleotides: TGTGCCAGCAGTGAAGTTTATAGCAATCAGCCCCAGCATTTT.

The chain joins TRBV4-3 to TRBJ2-7; D call uncertain. This CDR3 has 13 amino acids. Germline CDR1 reads LGHNA; CDR2 reads YSLEER. Between the trimmed V and J ends, which lost 4 bases and 3 bases, there was a span of 10 bases. The chain's CDR3 is CASSRGTNYEQYF. DNA for the CDR3: TGCGCCAGCAGCCGAGGAACCAACTACGAGCAGTACTTC.

The gene calls are TRBV6-5 and TRBJ2-7, with TRBD1 matching over 10 bases. CDR1 is MNHEY and CDR2 is SVGAGI in the germline V gene. The length of the CDR3 is 15 residues. The ends lost 6 bases at V and 0 bases at J; junction bases unmatched: 5. The CDR3 DNA follows: TGTGCCAGCAGGACAGGGGGCCTCAGCTCCTACGAGCAGTACTTC. This sequence encodes CASRTGGLSSYEQYF.

The chain combines TRBV29-1 with TRBJ2-1; the D gene is possibly TRBD1 (6 bases). The length of the CDR3 is 13 residues. Germline assignment: CDR1 SQVTM and CDR2 ANQGSEA. With 7 bases removed from V and 3 bases from J, the gap between germline ends came to 13 bases. CDR3 in amino acids: CSGSGTLYNEQFF. CDR3 sequence (DNA): TGCAGCGGCTCCGGGACACTCTACAATGAGCAGTTCTTC.

The table lists this clone with a few counts. V gene TRBV6-1 combines with J gene TRBJ2-1; D perhaps matches TRBD2 (6 bases). V dropped 8 bases and J dropped 12 bases, with 20 bases sitting between them. Germline V gene data show CDR1 as MNHNS and CDR2 as SASEGT. The CDR3 sequence is 13 residues long. CDR3 sequence (DNA): TGTGCCAGCGGTTTAGCGGTTCGGGGAGGGCAGTTCTTC. Translated, it gives CASGLAVRGGQFF.

This chain joins TRBV28 and TRBJ2-7, with 11 bases that match TRBD2. V was clipped by 4 bases and J by 2 bases; unmatched bases: 4. The length of the CDR3 is 15 residues. Germline CDR1 is MDHEN and CDR2 is SYDVKM. The CDR3 protein is CASSSRLAGPYEQYF. The DNA for the CDR3 is TGTGCCAGCAGTTCCAGACTAGCGGGACCCTACGAGCAGTACTTC.

The CDR3 sequence: CASSLWQSSTDTQYF. The CDR3 DNA follows: TGTGCCAGCAGTTTATGGCAGTCTAGCACAGATACGCAGTATTTT. The V and J genes are TRBV28 and TRBJ2-3, with D unclear. The CDR3 covers 15 residues. V lost 0 bases and J lost 0, with 7 bases in between. Germline values: CDR1 MDHEN, CDR2 SYDVKM. The whole variable domain, remainder taken from reference TRBV28 and TRBJ2-3, is DVKVTQSSRYLVKRTGEKVFLECVQDMDHENMFWYRQDPGLGLRLIYFSYDVKMKEKGDIPEGYSVSREKKERFSLILESASTNQTSMYLCASSLWQSSTDTQYFGPGTRLTVL.

This chain links TRBV6-1 with TRBJ2-6; TRBD1 is a possible D gene (5 bases). CDR1 and CDR2 from the germline V gene are MNHNS and SASEGT. The CDR3 is 13 residues long. The germline V and J ends were trimmed by 10 bases and 2 bases, with 9 bases remaining between them. CDR3 in DNA: TGTGCCACCCGACAGACTGGGGCCAACGTCCTGACTTTC. It codes for CATRQTGANVLTF.

This sequence joins TRBV9 and TRBJ2-7; TRBD1 matches 8 bases. V lost 0 bases, J lost 6 bases, and 8 bases stayed unmatched. The CDR3 extends over 15 amino acids. CDR1 and CDR2 from the germline V gene are SGDLS and YYNGEE. The CDR3 reads CASSVEGGQGGEQYF. CDR3 DNA: TGTGCCAGCAGCGTAGAAGGCGGACAGGGTGGCGAGCAGTACTTC.

This clone was seen just once. The J gene is TRBJ1-2, the V gene TRBV28, with 7 bases identical to TRBD1. Germline CDR1 MDHEN, CDR2 SYDVKM. CDR3 size: 12 residues. The trim removed 6 bases at V and 5 bases at J, leaving 3 bases unmatched. The CDR3 sequence: CASRYRGYGYTF. As DNA, the CDR3 is TGTGCCAGCAGATACAGGGGATATGGCTACACCTTC.

The rearrangement joins TRBV7-6 to TRBJ2-1; TRBD1 matches at 9 bases. V gave up 5 bases and J gave up 6 bases; unmatched junction bases: 8. The CDR3 extends over 15 amino acids. CDR1 and CDR2 from the germline V gene are SGHVS and FNYEAQ. CDR3 sequence: CASSRTGEHGNEQFF. In nucleotides, the CDR3 is TGTGCCAGCAGCCGGACAGGGGAACATGGCAATGAGCAGTTCTTC.

The count of this clone is one. The genes are TRBV10-3 and TRBJ1-1; D is unresolved. The CDR3 loop spans 13 amino acids. The germline V gene has CDR1 ENHRY and CDR2 SYGVKD. V lost 4 bases and J 2 bases, leaving 8 bases between the germline ends. The CDR3 DNA reads TGTGCCATCAGTGCAAGAGGTAACACTGAAGCTTTCTTT. Protein sequence: CAISARGNTEAFF.

The sample holds a few counts of this clone. The rearrangement links TRBV4-3 to TRBJ2-2; D possibly corresponds to TRBD2 (6 bases). CDR3 length: 17 amino acids. The germline gives CDR1 LGHNA, CDR2 YSLEER. Trimming pared 1 base from V and 0 bases from J, leaving 12 bases between. CDR3 protein: CASSQAPEGANTGELFF. CDR3 bases: TGCGCCAGCAGCCAAGCCCCGGAGGGCGCGAACACCGGGGAGCTGTTTTTT.

This clone was detected only a few times. J is TRBJ2-5 and V is TRBV7-3; 7 nucleotides line up with TRBD2. Germline values: CDR1 SGHTA, CDR2 FQGTGA. V gave up 0 bases and J gave up 5 bases; unmatched junction bases: 6. The CDR3 loop spans 15 amino acids. This chain's CDR3 is CASSLTGGAEETQYF. The CDR3 DNA is TGTGCCAGCAGCTTAACGGGAGGGGCGGAGGAGACCCAGTACTTC.

The chain recombines TRBV5-4 with TRBJ2-6; D is perhaps TRBD1 (6 bases). The CDR3 is 17 amino acids. The V end was cut by 3 bases, the J end by 0 bases, with 13 bases between. Looked up from germline, CDR1 is SGHNT and CDR2 is YYREEE (reference sequence). The CDR3, as DNA: TGTGCCAGCAGCTCTCGGACAGAGAGCTCTGGGGCCAACGTCCTGACTTTC. It codes for CASSSRTESSGANVLTF. Combining the CDR3 with reference TRBV5-4 and TRBJ2-6 gives the whole variable domain ETGVTQSPTHLIKTRGQQVTLRCSSQSGHNTVSWYQQALGQGPQFIFQYYREEENGRGNFPPRFSGLQFPNYSSELNVNALELDDSALYLCASSSRTESSGANVLTFGAGSRLTVL.

Comments on this clone: An end of the junction does not agree with germline; a read error may underlie this. The V and J genes are TRBV30 and TRBJ2-7, with 7 positions matching TRBD2. CDR1 is GTSNPN and CDR2 is SVGIG in the germline V gene (reference sequence). The CDR3 is 13 residues long. The CDR3 here is CAGRARRTYEQYF. In nucleotides, the CDR3 is TGTGCCGGGAGGGCTAGGAGAACCTACGAGCAGTACTTC.